This TCR beta chain was documented in a study of T cells after yellow fever vaccination. CDR1 and CDR2 from the germline V gene are SGHVS and FNYEAQ. V was shortened by 5 bases and J by 2 bases, with 4 bases between the two germline ends. The CDR3 sequence is 13 residues long. The TCR cDNA carried a universal primer site and UMIs from 5'RACE template switching. In TCRdb, the 5' RACE reads were re-called with MiXCR into one record per CDR3 protein. The top ten clones hold 17% of a sample with 620,000 or so distinct CDR3 sequences, about a sixth of them seen once. The chain carries TRBV7-6 and TRBJ2-6; D is unclear. The origin of this receptor is a man aged 18-30 years who received the YFV17D yellow fever vaccine. The sample was PBMCs, taken around 5 days after the first yellow fever vaccination. DNA for the CDR3: TGTGCCAGCAGCCACCCTGGGGCCAACGTCCTGACTTTC. This translates into CASSHPGANVLTF.